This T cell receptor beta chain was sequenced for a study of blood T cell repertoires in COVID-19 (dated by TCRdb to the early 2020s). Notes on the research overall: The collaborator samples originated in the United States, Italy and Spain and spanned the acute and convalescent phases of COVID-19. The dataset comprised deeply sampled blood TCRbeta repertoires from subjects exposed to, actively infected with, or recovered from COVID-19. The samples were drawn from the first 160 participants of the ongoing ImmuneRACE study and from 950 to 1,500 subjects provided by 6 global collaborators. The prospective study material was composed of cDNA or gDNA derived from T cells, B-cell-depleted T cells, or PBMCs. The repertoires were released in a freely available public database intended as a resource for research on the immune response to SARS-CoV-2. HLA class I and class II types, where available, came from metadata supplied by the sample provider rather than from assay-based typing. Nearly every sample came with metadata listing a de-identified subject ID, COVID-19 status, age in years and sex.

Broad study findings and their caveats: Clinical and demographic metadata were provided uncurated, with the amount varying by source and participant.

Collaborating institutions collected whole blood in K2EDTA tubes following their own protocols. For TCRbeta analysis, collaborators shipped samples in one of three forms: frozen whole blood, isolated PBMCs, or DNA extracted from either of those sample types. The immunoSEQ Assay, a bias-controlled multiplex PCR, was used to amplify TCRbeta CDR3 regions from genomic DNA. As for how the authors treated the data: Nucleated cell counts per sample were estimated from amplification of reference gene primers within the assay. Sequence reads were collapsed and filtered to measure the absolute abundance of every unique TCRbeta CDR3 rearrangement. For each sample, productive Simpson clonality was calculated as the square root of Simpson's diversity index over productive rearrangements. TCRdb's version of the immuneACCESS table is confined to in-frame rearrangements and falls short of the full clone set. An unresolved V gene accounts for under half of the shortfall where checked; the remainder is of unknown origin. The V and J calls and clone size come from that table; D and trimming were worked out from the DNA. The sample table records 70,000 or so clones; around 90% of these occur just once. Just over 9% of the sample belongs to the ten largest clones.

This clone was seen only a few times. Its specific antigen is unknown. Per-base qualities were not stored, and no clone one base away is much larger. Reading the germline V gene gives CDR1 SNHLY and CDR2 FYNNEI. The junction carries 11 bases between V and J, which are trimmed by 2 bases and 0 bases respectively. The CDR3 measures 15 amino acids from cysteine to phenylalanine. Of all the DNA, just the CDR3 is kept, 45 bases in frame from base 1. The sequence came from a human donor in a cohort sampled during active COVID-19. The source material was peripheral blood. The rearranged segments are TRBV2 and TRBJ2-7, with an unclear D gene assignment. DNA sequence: TGTGCCAGCAGTGAAATTCAGGATCCCTCCTACGAGCAGTACTTC. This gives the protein CASSEIQDPSYEQYF.